This T cell receptor beta chain appears in the sequencing data of a study of blood T cell repertoires in COVID-19. Trimming stripped 4 bases from V and 6 bases from J, with 12 bases between. CDR1 and CDR2 from the germline V gene are SGHTA and FQGTGA. The CDR3 length is 13 residues. Clones were sequenced by immunoSEQ multiplex PCR, and TCRdb holds only the in-frame ones, with some missing. The sample contains about 180,000 clones, around 80% of which appear only once. This clone came up once. V and J are TRBV7-3 and TRBJ2-5; a weak D match, TRBD1 (6 bases). This TCR derives from a woman of 80 years or more with COVID-19, enrolled during active disease. The source material was peripheral blood. DNA for the CDR3: TGTGCCAGCAGCTCCGGGACACTCCAGACCCAGTACTTC. Amino acids: CASSSGTLQTQYF.